This T cell receptor beta chain was profiled in a study of vaccination and CD4 T cells after COVID-19. Worth noting for this clonotype: Its antigen is not known.

Scientists ran DNA taken from cultured CD4+ T cells through the Oncomine TCR Beta short-read assay for sequencing. TCRdb reprocessed the PCR reads with MiXCR, giving one entry per CDR3 protein. This repertoire shows several thousand distinct CDR3 sequences, around 79% found once; its top ten account for 16%. Sample treatment: roughly nine-day PBMC culture with coronavirus spike peptide pools or control peptides (ViraFEST assay). Positive PCR results dated from March to December 2020, before the US Alpha, Beta and Delta variants. Cultures used a few million PBMCs per well, about 9.9 IU/ml IL-2 and about 10 ug/ml peptides. Days 3 and 7 saw half the medium replaced with fresh IL-2 medium. V was pared by 4 bases and J by 6 bases, with 12 bases of the junction left unmatched. The germline CDR1 and CDR2 sequences are DFQATT and SNEGSKA (reference sequence). CDR3 length equals 15 residues.

This receptor was identified in a human donor who had recovered from COVID-19. The sequenced material came from CD4+ T cells from blood, cultured in vitro. The J gene is TRBJ2-7, the V gene TRBV20-1; 10 bases map to TRBD2. The CDR3 is CSATELPSGSSEQYF. Here the CDR3 DNA reads TGCAGTGCTACTGAACTCCCTAGCGGGAGTAGCGAGCAGTACTTC.